This passage covers 9 T cell receptor beta chains from one sample sequenced in a study of cytomegalovirus exposure and HLA in healthy donors. PCR employed 60 Vbeta and 13 Jbeta primers. The repertoire was sequenced with immunoSEQ multiplex PCR; TCRdb's copy has only in-frame clones and lacks some. The sample holds 150,000 to 200,000 clones, about 80% seen once. Sequencing input: PBMCs. The receptors come from a woman aged 40 to 50 in good health and CMV-seronegative.

The chain recombines TRBV6-5 with TRBJ2-1; D uncertain. Germline V lookup: CDR1 MNHEY, CDR2 SVGAGI. This CDR3 contains 15 residues. The V end lost 5 bases, the J end lost 6 bases, and 17 bases lay between the germline ends. Here the CDR3 DNA reads TGTGCCAGCAGTACCTTGCCCAGAATGGTCAATGAGCAGTTCTTC. Its translation: CASSTLPRMVNEQFF.

The CDR3 protein is CASSLDSSNYGYTF. CDR3 DNA sequence: TGCGCCAGCAGCTTGGACAGCTCTAACTATGGCTACACCTTC. The chain uses TRBV5-1 and TRBJ1-2, with D hard to call. The CDR3 length is 14 residues. The germline V gene has CDR1 SGHRS and CDR2 YFSETQ. V shed 0 bases and J shed 0 bases, with 6 bases lying between them. The full variable domain, in which reference TRBV5-1 and TRBJ1-2 provide the parts outside the CDR3, is KAGVTQTPRYLIKTRGQQVTLSCSPISGHRSVSWYQQTPGQGLQFLFEYFSETQRNKGNFPGRFSGRQFSNSRSEMNVSTLELGDSALYLCASSLDSSNYGYTFGSGTRLTVV.

The rearrangement joins TRBV5-1 to TRBJ2-2; 8 positions agree with TRBD1. Trimming took 0 bases from V and 8 from J; bases not matched to a gene: 9. The germline V gene encodes CDR1 SGHRS and CDR2 YFSETQ. The CDR3 has 16 amino acids. The CDR3 nucleotides read TGCGCCAGCAGCTTGGTACCGGGACAGGCTGCGGGGGAGCTGTTTTTT. This sequence encodes CASSLVPGQAAGELFF. The full variable domain, in which reference TRBV5-1 and TRBJ2-2 provide the parts outside the CDR3, is KAGVTQTPRYLIKTRGQQVTLSCSPISGHRSVSWYQQTPGQGLQFLFEYFSETQRNKGNFPGRFSGRQFSNSRSEMNVSTLELGDSALYLCASSLVPGQAAGELFFGEGSRLTVL.

The chain carries TRBV11-3 and TRBJ1-1, with unresolved D. Looked up from germline, CDR1 is SGHNT and CDR2 is YENEEA. The germline V and J ends were trimmed by 0 bases and 3 bases, with 5 bases remaining between them. The CDR3 is made up of 13 amino acids. The CDR3 here is CASSLDRDTEAFF. The CDR3 nucleotides are TGTGCCAGCAGCTTAGATCGAGACACTGAAGCTTTCTTT.

The chain links TRBV7-2 to TRBJ1-2; D is unclear. V shed 4 bases and J shed 3 bases, with 3 bases lying between them. Germline CDR1 is SGHTA and CDR2 is FQGNSA. This CDR3 region has 11 residues. CDR3 coding DNA: TGTGCCAGCAGCTCTTACTATGGCTACACCTTC. Its protein product is CASSSYYGYTF.

The rearrangement joins TRBV2 to TRBJ2-7, with 7 bases matching TRBD2. The length of the CDR3 is 14 residues. Germline loops: CDR1 SNHLY, CDR2 FYNNEI. Trimming cost V 7 bases and J 0 bases; bases outside gene matches: 6. CDR3 in DNA: TGTGCCAGCAACCCCGGGACTATCTCCTACGAGCAGTACTTC. Translation: CASNPGTISYEQYF.

The chain has TRBV19 and TRBJ2-5, with TRBD1 identical over 7 bases. The tail of the sequence fits TRBJ2-7 better, so the J call may be wrong. CDR3 length: 17 amino acids. Germline V gene lookup returns CDR1 LNHDA and CDR2 SQIVND (reference sequence). CDR3 bases: TGTGCCAGTAGTATCCTGGGGCTCCGAGGGGGCTATTACGAGCAGTACTTC. As protein: CASSILGLRGGYYEQYF.

Written as DNA, the CDR3 is TGTGCCATCTCGGAACGGGATCTCAATCAGCCCCAGCATTTT. Its protein product is CAISERDLNQPQHF. The rearrangement joins TRBV10-3 to TRBJ1-5; D remains ambiguous. The CDR3 contains 14 residues. Between the trimmed V and J ends, which lost 8 bases and 3 bases, there was a span of 14 bases. Looked up from germline, CDR1 is ENHRY and CDR2 is SYGVKD.

Written as DNA, the CDR3 is TGTGCCAGCACCATAACACATATGAACACTGAAGCTTTCTTT. Amino acids: CASTITHMNTEAFF. The rearrangement joins TRBV6-6 to TRBJ1-1; no reliable D call. This CDR3 region has 14 residues. CDR1 is MNHNY and CDR2 is SVGAGI in the germline V gene (reference sequence). Trimming left V 7 bases short and J 0 bases short, with 12 bases between.